The entry that follows covers one TCR beta chain sequence. The antigen remains undetermined. Germline values: CDR1 LNHDA, CDR2 SQIVND (reference sequence). Trimming left V 3 bases short and J 8 bases short, with 13 bases between. The CDR3 is made up of 14 amino acids. The data were taken from a study of PD-L1 blockade in urothelial cancer. Overall study context: Most patients, about 85% of the roughly 30, were males with bladder-origin cancer. Regarding the study as a whole: Sub-median blood TCR clonality before treatment predicted longer survival.

TCR analog templates of synthetic origin were spiked into each PCR. TCRdb's table, derived via immunoSEQ multiplex PCR, lists solely in-frame clones and lacks some. The profile covers 90,000 to 120,000 clones, with about nine tenths appearing a single time and around 0.9% taken by the ten largest. The TCR was taken from a woman at least 80 years old with urothelial cancer. This rearrangement joins TRBV19 to TRBJ2-2, with D perhaps TRBD2 (5 bases). The sequenced sample was PBMCs, obtained around atezolizumab (anti-PD-L1) treatment. CDR3 in DNA: TGTGCCAGTAGTATCCTAGCCTCTCGTGGGGAGCTGTTTTTT. This translates into CASSILASRGELFF.